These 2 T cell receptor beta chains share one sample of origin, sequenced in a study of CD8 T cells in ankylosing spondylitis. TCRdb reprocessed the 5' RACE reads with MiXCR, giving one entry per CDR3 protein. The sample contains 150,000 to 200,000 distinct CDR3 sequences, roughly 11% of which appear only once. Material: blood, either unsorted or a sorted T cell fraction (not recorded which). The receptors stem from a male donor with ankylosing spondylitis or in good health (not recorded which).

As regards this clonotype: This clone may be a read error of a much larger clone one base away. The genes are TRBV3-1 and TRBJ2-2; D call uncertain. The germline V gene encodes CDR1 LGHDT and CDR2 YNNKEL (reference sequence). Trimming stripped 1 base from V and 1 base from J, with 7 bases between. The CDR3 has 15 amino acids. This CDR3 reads CASSQARLNTGELFF. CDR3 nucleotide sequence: TGTGCCAGCAGCCAAGCCAGGCTGAACACCGGGGAGCTGTTTTTT. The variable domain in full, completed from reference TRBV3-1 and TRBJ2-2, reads DTAVSQTPKYLVTQMGNDKSIKCEQNLGHDTMYWYKQDSKKFLKIMFSYNNKELIINETVPNRFSPKSPDKAHLNLHINSLELGDSAVYFCASSQARLNTGELFFGEGSRLTVL.

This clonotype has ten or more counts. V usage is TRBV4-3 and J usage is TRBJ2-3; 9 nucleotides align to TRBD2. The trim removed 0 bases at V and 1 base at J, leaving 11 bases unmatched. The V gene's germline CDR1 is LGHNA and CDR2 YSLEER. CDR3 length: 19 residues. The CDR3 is CASSQDRRSLAGGTDTQYF. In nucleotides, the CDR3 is TGCGCCAGCAGCCAAGATCGTCGCTCGTTAGCGGGGGGCACAGATACGCAGTATTTT.